This T cell receptor beta chain was profiled in a study of T cells in localized non-small cell lung cancer. This CDR3 spans 13 amino acids. Germline assignment: CDR1 LNHDA and CDR2 SQIVND (reference sequence). Trimming removed 4 bases at V and 6 bases at J, with 12 bases between. Clones were sequenced by immunoSEQ multiplex PCR, and TCRdb holds only the in-frame ones, with some missing. The profile shows 90,000 or so clones, over 80% of them singletons. Study-wide findings and caveats: Analysis by sequencing included only one tumor region, so heterogeneity remains possible. Longer overall survival associated with higher blood T cell density; shorter survival with higher adjacent-lung clonality. Researchers found a median approximately 60 of the top 100 tumor clones in adjacent lung. Uninvolved adjacent lung showed peak T cell clonality, exceeding tumor.

Concerning this clone: The antigen is undetermined.

Here the sequenced sample was peripheral blood, taken before any cancer treatment. This TCR came from a man aged 40-75 years with stage I squamous cell lung carcinoma. The V call is TRBV19, the J call TRBJ2-5; D unclear. CDR3 residues: CASSTRGWKTQYF. CDR3 nucleotides: TGTGCCAGTAGTACGAGAGGATGGAAGACCCAGTACTTC.